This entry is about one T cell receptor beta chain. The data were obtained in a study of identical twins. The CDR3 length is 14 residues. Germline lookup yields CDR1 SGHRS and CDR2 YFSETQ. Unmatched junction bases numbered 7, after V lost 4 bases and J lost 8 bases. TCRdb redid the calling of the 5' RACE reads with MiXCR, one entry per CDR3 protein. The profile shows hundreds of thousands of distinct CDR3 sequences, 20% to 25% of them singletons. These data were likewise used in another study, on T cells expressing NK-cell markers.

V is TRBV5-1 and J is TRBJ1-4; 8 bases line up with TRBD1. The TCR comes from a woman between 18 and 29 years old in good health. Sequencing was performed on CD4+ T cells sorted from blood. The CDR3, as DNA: TGCGCCAGCAGCGATCAGGGGGCTGGAGAAAAACTGTTTTTT. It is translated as CASSDQGAGEKLFF.